The TCR beta chain under discussion was sequenced for a study of T-cell memory formation after mild COVID-19. Whole-study context: Clusters were largely donor specific.

CDR3 length: 16 residues. Trimming shortened V by 1 base and J by 5 bases, and 14 bases separated the two germline ends. The germline CDR1 and CDR2 sequences are SGHTA and FQGNSA. This clonotype was found a few times. Using its own MiXCR run on the 5' RACE reads, TCRdb lists one record per CDR3 protein. The sample contains about 340,000 distinct CDR3 sequences, approximately 13% of which appear only once. Sequenced: PBMCs or a T cell subset sorted from them (not recorded which). This sequence originates from a man between 18 and 29 years old who had mild COVID-19 (a few samples of this study predate the infection). Cell type and time point are not known. V gene TRBV7-2 combines with J gene TRBJ1-4; D remains ambiguous. In DNA, the CDR3 is TGTGCCAGCAGCTTAGACGGTGGCAGGCGGAATGAAAAACTGTTTTTT. It specifies CASSLDGGRRNEKLFF. Drawing the rest from reference TRBV7-2 and TRBJ1-4, the complete variable domain is GAGVSQSPSNKVTEKGKDVELRCDPISGHTALYWYRQSLGQGLEFLIYFQGNSAPDKSGLPSDRFSAERTGGSVSTLTIQRTQQEDSAVYLCASSLDGGRRNEKLFFGSGTQLSVL.